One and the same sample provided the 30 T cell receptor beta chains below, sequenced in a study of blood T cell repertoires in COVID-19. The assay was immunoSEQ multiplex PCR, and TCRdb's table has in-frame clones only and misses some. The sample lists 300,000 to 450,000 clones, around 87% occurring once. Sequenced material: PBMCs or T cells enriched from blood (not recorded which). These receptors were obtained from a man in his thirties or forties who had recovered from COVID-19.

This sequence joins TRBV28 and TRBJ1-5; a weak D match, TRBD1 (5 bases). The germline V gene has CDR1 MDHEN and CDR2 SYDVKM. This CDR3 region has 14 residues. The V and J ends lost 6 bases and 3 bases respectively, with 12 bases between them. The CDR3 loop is CASRRGDINQPQHF. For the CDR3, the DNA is TGTGCCAGCAGACGGGGGGATATCAATCAGCCCCAGCATTTT.

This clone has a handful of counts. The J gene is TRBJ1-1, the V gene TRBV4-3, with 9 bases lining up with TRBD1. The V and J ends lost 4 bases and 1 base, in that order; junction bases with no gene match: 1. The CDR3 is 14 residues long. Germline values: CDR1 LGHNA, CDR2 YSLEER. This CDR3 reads CASSLDRGNTEAFF. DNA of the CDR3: TGCGCCAGCAGCCTGGACAGGGGGAACACTGAAGCTTTCTTT.

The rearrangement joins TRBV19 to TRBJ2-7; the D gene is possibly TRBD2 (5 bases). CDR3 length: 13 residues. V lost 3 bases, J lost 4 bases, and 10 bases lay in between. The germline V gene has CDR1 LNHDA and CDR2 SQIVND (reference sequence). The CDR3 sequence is CASSIDTGYEQYF. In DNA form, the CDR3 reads TGTGCCAGTAGTATCGATACGGGGTACGAGCAGTACTTC. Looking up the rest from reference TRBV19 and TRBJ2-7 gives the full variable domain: DGGITQSPKYLFRKEGQNVTLSCEQNLNHDAMYWYRQDPGQGLRLIYYSQIVNDFQKGDIAEGYSVSREKKESFPLTVTSAQKNPTAFYLCASSIDTGYEQYFGPGTRLTVT.

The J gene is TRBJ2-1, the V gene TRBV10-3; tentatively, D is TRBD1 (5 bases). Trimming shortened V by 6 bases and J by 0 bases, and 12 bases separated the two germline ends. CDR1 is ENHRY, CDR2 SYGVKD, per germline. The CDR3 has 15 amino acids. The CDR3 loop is CAISPDSSSYNEQFF. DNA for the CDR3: TGTGCCATCAGCCCCGACAGCAGCTCCTACAATGAGCAGTTCTTC.

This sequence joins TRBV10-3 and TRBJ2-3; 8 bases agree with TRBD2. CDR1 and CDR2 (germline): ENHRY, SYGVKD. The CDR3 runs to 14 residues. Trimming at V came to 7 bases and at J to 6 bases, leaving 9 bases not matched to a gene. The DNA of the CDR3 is TGTGCCATCAATTACGGGGGGGCAATCGATACGCAGTATTTT. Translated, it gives CAINYGGAIDTQYF.

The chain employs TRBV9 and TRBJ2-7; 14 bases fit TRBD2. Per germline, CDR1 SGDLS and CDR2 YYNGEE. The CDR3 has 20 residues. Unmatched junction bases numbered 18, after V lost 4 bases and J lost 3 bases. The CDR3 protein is CASSLSTSGLAGGTFYEQYF. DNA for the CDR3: TGTGCCAGCAGCTTATCAACTTCCGGACTAGCGGGGGGTACTTTCTACGAGCAGTACTTC.

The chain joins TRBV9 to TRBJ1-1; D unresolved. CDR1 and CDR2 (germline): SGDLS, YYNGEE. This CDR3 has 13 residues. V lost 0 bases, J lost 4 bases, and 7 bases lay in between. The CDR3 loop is CASSVEQTTEAFF. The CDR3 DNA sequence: TGTGCCAGCAGCGTAGAGCAAACCACTGAAGCTTTCTTT.

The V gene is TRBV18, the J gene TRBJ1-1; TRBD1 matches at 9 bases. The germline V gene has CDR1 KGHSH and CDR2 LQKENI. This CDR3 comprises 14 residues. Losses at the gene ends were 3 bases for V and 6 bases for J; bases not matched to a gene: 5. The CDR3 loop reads CASSPGTGTAEAFF. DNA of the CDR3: TGTGCCAGCTCACCGGGGACAGGGACGGCTGAAGCTTTCTTT.

The CDR3 bases are TGTGCCAGCAGTGGCGGACACCCCAGGGCTGAAAAACTGTTTTTT. It codes for CASSGGHPRAEKLFF. This chain joins TRBV6-2 or TRBV6-3 and TRBJ1-4; D possibly corresponds to TRBD1 (5 bases). The CDR3 covers 15 residues. Germline CDR1 reads MNHEY; CDR2 reads SVGEGT. The V end lost 5 bases, the J end lost 7 bases, and 17 bases lay between the germline ends.

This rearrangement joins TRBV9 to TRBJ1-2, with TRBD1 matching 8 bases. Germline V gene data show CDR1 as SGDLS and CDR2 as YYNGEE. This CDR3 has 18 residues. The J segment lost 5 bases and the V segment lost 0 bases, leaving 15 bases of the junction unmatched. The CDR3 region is CASSVGMLNRGSWYGYTF. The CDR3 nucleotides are TGTGCCAGCAGCGTAGGAATGCTAAACAGGGGGTCGTGGTATGGCTACACCTTC.

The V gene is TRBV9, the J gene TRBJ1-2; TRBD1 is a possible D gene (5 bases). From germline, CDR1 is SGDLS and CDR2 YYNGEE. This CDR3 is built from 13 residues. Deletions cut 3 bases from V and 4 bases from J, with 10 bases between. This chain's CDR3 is CASSDRGSYGYTF. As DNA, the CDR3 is TGTGCCAGCAGCGATCGGGGGAGCTATGGCTACACCTTC. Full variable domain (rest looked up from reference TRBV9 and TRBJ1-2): DSGVTQTPKHLITATGQRVTLRCSPRSGDLSVYWYQQSLDQGLQFLIQYYNGEERAKGNILERFSAQQFPDLHSELNLSSLELGDSALYFCASSDRGSYGYTFGSGTRLTVV.

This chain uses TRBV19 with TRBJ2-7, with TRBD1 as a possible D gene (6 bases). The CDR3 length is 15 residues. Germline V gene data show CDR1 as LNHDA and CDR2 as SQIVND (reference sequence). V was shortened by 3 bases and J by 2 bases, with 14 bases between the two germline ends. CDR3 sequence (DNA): TGTGCCAGTAGTATGTTTTCAGGGGTTCCCTACGAGCAGTACTTC. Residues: CASSMFSGVPYEQYF.

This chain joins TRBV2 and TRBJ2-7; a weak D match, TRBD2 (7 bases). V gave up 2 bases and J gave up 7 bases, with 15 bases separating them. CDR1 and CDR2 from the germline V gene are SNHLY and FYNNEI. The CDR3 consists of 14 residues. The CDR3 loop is CASSETRGAGEQYF. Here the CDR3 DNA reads TGTGCCAGCAGTGAAACACGGGGGGCCGGTGAGCAGTACTTC.

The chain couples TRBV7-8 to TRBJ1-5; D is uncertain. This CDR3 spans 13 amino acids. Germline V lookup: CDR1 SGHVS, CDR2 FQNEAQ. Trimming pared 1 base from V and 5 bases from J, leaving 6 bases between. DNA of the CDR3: TGTGCCAGCAGCTTAGTACAAGATCAGCCCCAGCATTTT. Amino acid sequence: CASSLVQDQPQHF.

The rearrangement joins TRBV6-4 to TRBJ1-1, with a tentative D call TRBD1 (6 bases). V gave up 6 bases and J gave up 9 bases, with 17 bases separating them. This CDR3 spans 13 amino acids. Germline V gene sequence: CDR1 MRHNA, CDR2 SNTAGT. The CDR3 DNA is TGTGCCAGCAGGGTACGCAACAGGGTACAAGCTTTCTTT. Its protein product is CASRVRNRVQAFF.

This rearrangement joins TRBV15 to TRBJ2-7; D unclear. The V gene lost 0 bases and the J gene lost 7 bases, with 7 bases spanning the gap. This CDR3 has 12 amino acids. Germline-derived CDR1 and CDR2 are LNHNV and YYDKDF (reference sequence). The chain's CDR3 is CATSRDVQEQYF. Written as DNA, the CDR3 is TGTGCCACCAGCAGAGATGTGCAGGAGCAGTACTTC.

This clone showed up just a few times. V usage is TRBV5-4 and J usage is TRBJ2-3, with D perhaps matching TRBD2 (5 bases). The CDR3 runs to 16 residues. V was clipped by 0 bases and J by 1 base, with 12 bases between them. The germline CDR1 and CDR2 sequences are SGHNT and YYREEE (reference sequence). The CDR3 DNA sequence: TGTGCCAGCAGCTTGGGCGCGGGTCTGGGCACAGATACGCAGTATTTT. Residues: CASSLGAGLGTDTQYF.

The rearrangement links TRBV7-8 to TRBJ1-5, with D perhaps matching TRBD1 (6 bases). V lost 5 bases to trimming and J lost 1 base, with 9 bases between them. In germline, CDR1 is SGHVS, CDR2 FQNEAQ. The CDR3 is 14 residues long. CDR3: CASSPGVSNQPQHF. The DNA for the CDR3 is TGTGCCAGCAGCCCAGGGGTGAGCAATCAGCCCCAGCATTTT.

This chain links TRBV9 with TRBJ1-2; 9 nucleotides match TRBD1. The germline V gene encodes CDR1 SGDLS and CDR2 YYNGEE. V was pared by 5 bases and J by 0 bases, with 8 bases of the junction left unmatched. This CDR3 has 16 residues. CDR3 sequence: CASSPRGQGSNYGYTF. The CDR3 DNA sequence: TGTGCCAGCAGTCCTAGAGGACAGGGGTCTAACTATGGCTACACCTTC.

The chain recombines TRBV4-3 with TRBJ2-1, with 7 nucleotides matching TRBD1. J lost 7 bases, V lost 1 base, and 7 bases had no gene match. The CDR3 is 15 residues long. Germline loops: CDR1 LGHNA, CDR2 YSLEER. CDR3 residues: CASSQGQGASNEQFF. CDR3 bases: TGCGCCAGCAGCCAAGGACAGGGAGCGTCAAATGAGCAGTTCTTC.

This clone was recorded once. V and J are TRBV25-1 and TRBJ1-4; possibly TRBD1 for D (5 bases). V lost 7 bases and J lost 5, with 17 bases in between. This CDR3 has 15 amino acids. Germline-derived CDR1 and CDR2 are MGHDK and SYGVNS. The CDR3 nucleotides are TGTGCCAGCACCCCCTTTGGGGCCAGAAATGAAAAACTGTTTTTT. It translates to CASTPFGARNEKLFF.

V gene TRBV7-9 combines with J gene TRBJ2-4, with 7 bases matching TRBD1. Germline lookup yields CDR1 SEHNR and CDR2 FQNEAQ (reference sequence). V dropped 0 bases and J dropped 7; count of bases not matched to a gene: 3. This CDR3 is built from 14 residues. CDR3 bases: TGTGCCAGCAGCTTAGCCAGCAGGGGGAACATTCAGTACTTC. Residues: CASSLASRGNIQYF.

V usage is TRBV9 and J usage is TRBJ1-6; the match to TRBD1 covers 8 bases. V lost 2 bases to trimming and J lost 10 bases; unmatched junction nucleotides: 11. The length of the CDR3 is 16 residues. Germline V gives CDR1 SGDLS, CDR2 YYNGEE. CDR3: CASSVGSGQEKSPLHF. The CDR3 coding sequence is TGTGCCAGCAGCGTGGGTTCGGGACAGGAGAAGTCACCCCTCCACTTT.

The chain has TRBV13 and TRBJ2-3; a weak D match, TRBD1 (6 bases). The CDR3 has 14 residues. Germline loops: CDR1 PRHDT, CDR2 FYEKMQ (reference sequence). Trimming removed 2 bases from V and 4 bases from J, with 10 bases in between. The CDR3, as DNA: TGTGCCAGCAGCTTACGAGGGGGTCCAGATACGCAGTATTTT. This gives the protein CASSLRGGPDTQYF.

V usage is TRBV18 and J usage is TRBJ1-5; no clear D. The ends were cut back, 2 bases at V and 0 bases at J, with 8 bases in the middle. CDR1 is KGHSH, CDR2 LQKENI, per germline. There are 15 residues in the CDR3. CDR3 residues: CASSPTPYSNQPQHF. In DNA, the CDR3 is TGTGCCAGCTCACCAACTCCATATAGCAATCAGCCCCAGCATTTT.

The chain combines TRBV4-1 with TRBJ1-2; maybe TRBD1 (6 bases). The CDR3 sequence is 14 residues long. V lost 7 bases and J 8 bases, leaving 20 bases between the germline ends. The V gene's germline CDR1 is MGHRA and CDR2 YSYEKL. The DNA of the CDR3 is TGCGCCAGCACCCTAACCCCAGGGGTCGGAGGCTACACCTTC. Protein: CASTLTPGVGGYTF.

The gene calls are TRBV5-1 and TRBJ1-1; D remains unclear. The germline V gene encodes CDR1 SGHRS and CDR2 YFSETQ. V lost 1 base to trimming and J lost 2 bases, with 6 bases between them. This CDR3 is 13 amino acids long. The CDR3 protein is CASSLRGNTEAFF. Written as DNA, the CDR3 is TGCGCCAGCAGCTTGAGAGGAAACACTGAAGCTTTCTTT.

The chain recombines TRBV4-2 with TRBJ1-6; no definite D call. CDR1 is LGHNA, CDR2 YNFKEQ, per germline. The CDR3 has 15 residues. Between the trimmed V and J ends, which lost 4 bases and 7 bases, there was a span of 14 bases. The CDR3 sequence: CASSPTRDFNSPLHF. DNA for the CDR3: TGTGCCAGCAGCCCAACGCGGGATTTCAATTCACCCCTCCACTTT.

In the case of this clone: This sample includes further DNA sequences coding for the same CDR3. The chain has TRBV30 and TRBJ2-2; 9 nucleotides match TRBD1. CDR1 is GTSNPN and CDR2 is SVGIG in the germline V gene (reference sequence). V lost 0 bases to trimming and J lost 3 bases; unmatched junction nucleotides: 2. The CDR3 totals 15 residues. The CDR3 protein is CAWSVRDRDTGELFF. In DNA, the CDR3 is TGTGCCTGGAGTGTCCGGGACAGGGACACCGGGGAGCTGTTTTTT.

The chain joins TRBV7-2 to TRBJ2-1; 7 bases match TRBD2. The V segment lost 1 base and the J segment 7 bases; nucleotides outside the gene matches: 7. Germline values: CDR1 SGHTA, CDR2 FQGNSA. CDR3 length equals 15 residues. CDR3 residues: CASSLVRGLRNEQFF. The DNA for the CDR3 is TGTGCCAGCAGCTTAGTAAGGGGACTACGGAATGAGCAGTTCTTC.